The rows below give T cell receptor beta chains drawn from one sample of a study of cytotoxic CD8 clonotypes in ibrutinib-treated CLL. The assay was immunoSEQ multiplex PCR, and TCRdb's table has in-frame clones only and misses some. The data contain roughly 49,000 clones, less than 90% of them seen just once; the ten biggest clones take up roughly 20%. Material: PBMCs, obtained after 24 months of ibrutinib treatment. The receptors derive from a human donor with chronic lymphocytic leukemia. Each CDR3 is given with its conserved first and last residue. The D gene is left open where the match is weak. The listing skips clone size in some rows; elsewhere it reads once, few, many or a size class.

V,size,J,D,CDR3,DNA
TRBV7-2,NA,TRBJ2-1,NA,CASSFTSRDEQFF,TGTGCCAGCAGCTTCACGAGCCGGGATGAGCAGTTCTTC
TRBV5-1,NA,TRBJ2-5,TRBD2,CASTLGSSGQETQYF,TGCGCCAGCACCCTTGGTTCTAGCGGCCAAGAGACCCAGTACTTC
TRBV11-2,NA,TRBJ2-3,NA,CASSSLSTDTQYF,TGTGCCAGCAGCTCTCTGAGCACAGATACGCAGTATTTT
TRBV15,NA,TRBJ1-5,NA,CATSRDGGNQPQHF,TGTGCCACCAGCAGAGATGGGGGCAATCAGCCCCAGCATTTT
TRBV11-2,NA,TRBJ2-1,TRBD1,CASSLGTQGVSYNEQFF,TGTGCCAGCAGCTTAGGAACACAGGGGGTTTCCTACAATGAGCAGTTCTTC
TRBV5-6,NA,TRBJ2-6,NA,CASSHANGGLSGANVLTF,TGTGCCAGCAGCCATGCTAACGGGGGACTCTCTGGGGCCAACGTCCTGACTTTC
TRBV9,NA,TRBJ2-7,TRBD2,CASSEGLAGAGPTYEQYF,TGTGCCAGCAGCGAGGGACTAGCGGGAGCCGGCCCCACCTACGAGCAGTACTTC
TRBV4-1,NA,TRBJ2-5,NA,CASSQDQRKETQYF,TGCGCCAGCAGCCAAGATCAAAGGAAAGAGACCCAGTACTTC
TRBV10-2,NA,TRBJ2-3,NA,CATGFTGADTQYF,TGCGCCACTGGATTTACAGGAGCAGATACGCAGTATTTT
TRBV6-1,NA,TRBJ1-1,NA,CASSETGVGEAFF,TGTGCCAGCAGTGAGACAGGCGTCGGTGAAGCTTTCTTT
TRBV2,NA,TRBJ2-7,NA,CASSVGRVFYEQYF,TGTGCCAGCAGTGTTGGCAGGGTGTTTTACGAGCAGTACTTC
TRBV5-4,NA,TRBJ2-7,TRBD2,CASSSGLAAYEQYF,TGTGCCAGCAGTTCCGGACTAGCGGCCTACGAGCAGTACTTC
TRBV28,NA,TRBJ2-2,NA,CASSLGGNTGELFF,TGTGCCAGCAGTTTGGGGGGGAACACCGGGGAGCTGTTTTTT
TRBV19,NA,TRBJ2-7,TRBD2,CASSTPGTSTGEQYF,TGTGCCAGTAGTACACCCGGGACTAGTACCGGCGAGCAGTACTTC
TRBV28,NA,TRBJ2-2,NA,CASSRLRGRGGELFF,TGTGCCAGCAGCCGCCTCCGGGGGCGAGGCGGGGAGCTGTTTTTT
TRBV11-2,NA,TRBJ1-1,NA,CASSPRTLNTEAFF,TGTGCCAGCAGCCCCCGGACGCTAAACACTGAAGCTTTCTTT
TRBV7-3,NA,TRBJ2-2,NA,CASSAGAEDTGELFF,TGTGCCAGCAGCGCCGGGGCCGAGGACACCGGGGAGCTGTTTTTT
TRBV5-6,NA,TRBJ2-3,TRBD2,CASSLASSGSSADTQYF,TGTGCCAGCAGCTTGGCGTCTAGCGGGAGTTCCGCAGATACGCAGTATTTT
TRBV6-1,NA,TRBJ2-5,NA,CASGQIETQYF,TGTGCCAGCGGGCAGATAGAGACCCAGTACTTC
TRBV10-3,NA,TRBJ2-3,NA,CAISESKFTSTDTQYF,TGTGCCATCAGTGAGTCGAAATTCACTAGCACAGATACGCAGTATTTT
TRBV7-2,once,TRBJ1-3,NA,CASRTGPGNTIYF,TGTGCCAGCAGAACAGGGCCGGGAAACACCATATATTTT
TRBV15,NA,TRBJ2-1,NA,CATSTTQGWGYNEQFF,TGTGCCACCAGCACCACTCAAGGATGGGGCTACAATGAGCAGTTCTTC
TRBV5-1,few,TRBJ1-4,NA,CASSKGLEGEKLFF,TGCGCCAGCAGCAAGGGACTCGAGGGGGAAAAACTGTTTTTT
TRBV4-1,NA,TRBJ2-7,NA,CASSQVTGNYEQYF,TGCGCCAGCAGCCAAGTTACAGGGAACTACGAGCAGTACTTC
TRBV5-6,NA,TRBJ1-4,NA,CASSLRHRTNEKLFF,TGTGCCAGCAGCTTGCGCCACAGGACTAATGAAAAACTGTTTTTT
TRBV21-1,NA,TRBJ2-7,NA,CASGRTASSYEQYF,TGTGCCAGCGGTCGTACGGCGAGCTCCTACGAGCAGTACTTC
TRBV11-3,few,TRBJ2-1,NA,CASSPFEAVYNEQFF,TGTGCCAGCAGCCCATTCGAGGCTGTTTACAATGAGCAGTTCTTC
TRBV30,NA,TRBJ1-3,TRBD1,CAWGDRETGNTIYF,TGTGCCTGGGGGGACAGGGAGACTGGAAACACCATATATTTT
TRBV19,few,TRBJ2-7,NA,CASRPSGTHYEQYF,TGTGCCAGTAGGCCATCCGGGACACACTACGAGCAGTACTTC
TRBV19,NA,TRBJ2-3,TRBD2,CASRPSGRGLTDTQYF,TGTGCCAGTAGACCCAGCGGGAGGGGACTCACAGATACGCAGTATTTT
TRBV29-1,NA,TRBJ2-5,TRBD2,CSIWGLAGTPETQYF,TGCAGCATCTGGGGACTAGCGGGAACCCCAGAGACCCAGTACTTC
TRBV5-1,NA,TRBJ1-1,TRBD1,CASSTGQGEVAFF,TGCGCCAGCAGCACGGGACAGGGAGAAGTAGCTTTCTTT
TRBV6-5,NA,TRBJ1-1,NA,CASSYAARETEAFF,TGTGCCAGCAGTTACGCGGCCAGGGAAACTGAAGCTTTCTTT
TRBV5-6,NA,TRBJ1-2,NA,CASSLSTGLYGYTF,TGTGCCAGCAGCTTATCAACAGGGTTGTATGGCTACACCTTC
TRBV10-3,NA,TRBJ2-5,NA,CATPIGGRQGETQYF,TGTGCCACCCCAATTGGGGGGCGTCAGGGCGAGACCCAGTACTTC
TRBV27,NA,TRBJ2-1,NA,CASTRAGAYNEQFF,TGTGCCAGCACGAGGGCAGGGGCCTACAATGAGCAGTTCTTC
TRBV7-9,NA,TRBJ2-7,TRBD1,CASSSDRGWDGDYEQYF,TGTGCCAGCAGCTCCGACAGGGGGTGGGACGGGGACTACGAGCAGTACTTC
TRBV5-1,NA,TRBJ2-7,NA,CASSPTRVGGSYEQYF,TGCGCCAGCAGCCCCACCCGGGTCGGGGGCTCCTACGAGCAGTACTTC
TRBV6-5,NA,TRBJ1-1,NA,CASSSNTEAFF,TGTGCCAGCAGCTCGAACACTGAAGCTTTCTTT
TRBV19,once,TRBJ2-1,NA,CASSWGFPGNYNEQFF,TGTGCCAGTAGTTGGGGTTTTCCAGGAAACTACAATGAGCAGTTCTTC
TRBV28,NA,TRBJ1-1,NA,CASSPRIGGPRWGNTEAFF,TGTGCCAGCAGTCCCCGCATCGGGGGCCCGCGATGGGGAAACACTGAAGCTTTCTTT
TRBV7-9,few,TRBJ2-5,TRBD2,CASSISGSTETQYF,TGTGCCAGCAGTATTAGCGGGAGCACAGAGACCCAGTACTTC
TRBV18,NA,TRBJ2-2,TRBD1,CASSPKPTGGADSGELFF,TGTGCCAGCTCACCAAAGCCCACAGGGGGCGCCGATTCCGGGGAGCTGTTTTTT
TRBV11-2,once,TRBJ2-1,TRBD1,CASSYNRDRVSEQFF,TGTGCCAGCAGCTACAACCGGGACAGAGTATCGGAGCAGTTCTTC
TRBV28,NA,TRBJ1-3,NA,CASGGNTIYF,TGTGCCAGCGGCGGAAACACCATATATTTT
TRBV10-1,NA,TRBJ2-3,NA,CASSESGVGGQDTQYF,TGCGCCAGCAGTGAGTCCGGGGTAGGAGGGCAAGATACGCAGTATTTT
TRBV6-6,NA,TRBJ1-1,NA,CASSYERHTEAFF,TGTGCCAGCAGTTACGAAAGACACACTGAAGCTTTCTTT
TRBV7-9,NA,TRBJ2-1,TRBD2,CASSLVPAGANNEQFF,TGTGCCAGCAGCTTAGTCCCAGCGGGAGCTAACAATGAGCAGTTCTTC
TRBV7-2,NA,TRBJ2-7,TRBD1,CASSWDRATYEQYF,TGTGCCAGCAGTTGGGACAGGGCGACCTACGAGCAGTACTTC
TRBV28,NA,TRBJ1-5,NA,CASSLLSYSNQPQHF,TGTGCCAGCAGTTTACTTTCGTATAGCAATCAGCCCCAGCATTTT
TRBV9,NA,TRBJ2-3,TRBD2,CASSVVAGVADTQYF,TGTGCCAGCAGCGTAGTAGCGGGAGTTGCAGATACGCAGTATTTT
TRBV6-1,NA,TRBJ1-5,NA,CASSGPSGNQPQHF,TGTGCCAGCAGTGGTCCCTCAGGGAATCAGCCCCAGCATTTT
TRBV19,NA,TRBJ2-3,NA,CASSTSLAGLSTDTQYF,TGTGCCAGTAGTACCTCGTTGGCGGGGCTTAGCACAGATACGCAGTATTTT